Listed below are T cell receptor beta chains from one sample, sequenced in a study of identical twins. TCRdb re-derived calls from the 5' RACE reads in MiXCR, one entry per CDR3 protein. The sample lists about 470,000 distinct CDR3 sequences; 20% to 30% were seen once. This sample also appeared in a second study, on T cells expressing NK-cell markers.

Sequencing was done on a sample of CD4+ T cells sorted from blood. These receptor sequences come from a woman aged 18-30 years in good health. Both conserved end residues are part of each CDR3. D genes are given only for firm matches. The size field is filled for only some rows; it gives once, few, many or a size class.

few,TRBV20-1,TRBJ2-7,NA,TGCAGTGCTAGGCTACAGAACTACGAGCAGTACTTC,CSARLQNYEQYF
once,TRBV5-1,TRBJ2-2,NA,TGCGCCAGCAGTTATTCCGGGACGGTGGCCGGGGAGCTGTTTTTT,CASSYSGTVAGELFF
NA,TRBV10-3,TRBJ2-3,NA,TGTGCCATCAGTGACCTATCCTTAAGAACAGATACGCAGTATTTT,CAISDLSLRTDTQYF
few,TRBV20-1,TRBJ2-5,TRBD2,TGCAGTGCCTTGCGGGGGGAAGAGACCCAGTACTTC,CSALRGEETQYF
NA,TRBV20-1,TRBJ2-4,NA,TGCAGTGCTACGAGGAGAAACATTCAGTACTTC,CSATRRNIQYF
NA,TRBV7-2,TRBJ1-4,TRBD1,TGTGCCAGCAGCTCTCAGGGGGGGCTAACTAATGAAAAACTGTTTTTT,CASSSQGGLTNEKLFF
NA,TRBV6-4,TRBJ2-1,TRBD2,TGTGCCAGCAGTGAAAGCGGGGGTAACTACAATGAGCAGTTCTTC,CASSESGGNYNEQFF
NA,TRBV19,TRBJ2-2,TRBD1,TGTGCCAGTGAAGCACAGGGGATCTTAGCCACCGGGGAGCTGTTTTTT,CASEAQGILATGELFF
NA,TRBV10-1,TRBJ1-1,NA,TGCGCCAGCAGTACCACCGGGAGAGAAGCTTTCTTT,CASSTTGREAFF
few,TRBV6-5,TRBJ2-7,NA,TGTGCCAGCAGTTACCAGGGAGGCGAGCAGTACTTC,CASSYQGGEQYF
few,TRBV12-3/TRBV12-4,TRBJ1-1,NA,TGTGCCAGCAGCCAACAGACATCTAGGAATGAAGCTTTCTTT,CASSQQTSRNEAFF
NA,TRBV5-8,TRBJ1-3,NA,TGTGCCAGCAGATTTACCCGGGGCGGCTCTGGAAACACCATATATTTT,CASRFTRGGSGNTIYF
NA,TRBV7-2,TRBJ2-1,NA,TGTGCCAGCAGCTTCACTCCCCAATCCATCTACAATGAGCAGTTCTTC,CASSFTPQSIYNEQFF
few,TRBV5-1,TRBJ2-6,NA,TGCGCCAGCAGCGTAATCCGGGCCAACGTCCTGACTTTC,CASSVIRANVLTF
NA,TRBV3-1,TRBJ2-1,NA,TGTGCCAGCAGCTACTTAACGGGAGCCCATGAGCAGTTCTTC,CASSYLTGAHEQFF
many,TRBV12-3/TRBV12-4,TRBJ2-1,NA,TGTGCCAGCAGTAATCAGGACAGCGACAATGAGCAGTTCTTC,CASSNQDSDNEQFF
NA,TRBV15,TRBJ2-3,NA,TGTGCCACCAGCGGTACACTAGGTCAGGTGCAGAATACGCAGTATTTT,CATSGTLGQVQNTQYF
NA,TRBV12-3/TRBV12-4,TRBJ2-1,TRBD1,TGTGCCAGCAGGGGAGGCCCGGGACAGGACCTCCACAATGAGCAGTTCTTC,CASRGGPGQDLHNEQFF
NA,TRBV6-4,TRBJ1-2,NA,TGTGCCAGCAGTGACAGGGGGGCCTCTGCGGGCGGCTACACCTTC,CASSDRGASAGGYTF
few,TRBV7-2,TRBJ2-7,NA,TGTGCCAGCAGCTTAACCGGGACGCCCTCCTACGAGCAGTACTTC,CASSLTGTPSYEQYF
NA,TRBV6-5,TRBJ2-5,TRBD2,TGTGCCAGCAGTTACCGGCAGCGGGGACAAGAGACCCAGTACTTC,CASSYRQRGQETQYF
few,TRBV11-3,TRBJ2-7,NA,TGTGCCAGTGACCCCGGCCGCGGGGTGAAGTACGAGCAGTACTTC,CASDPGRGVKYEQYF
NA,TRBV19,TRBJ2-7,TRBD2,TGTGCCAGTAGTATCCTTTCACGTTCTAGCGGGATCTCCTACGAGCAGTACTTC,CASSILSRSSGISYEQYF
few,TRBV4-2,TRBJ1-1,NA,TGTGCCAGCAGCCCGACCGGGAGTAGGACTGAAGCTTTCTTT,CASSPTGSRTEAFF
NA,TRBV7-3,TRBJ2-3,NA,TGTGCCAGCAGCTTGGGGCTAGCTTGGACGCAGTATTTT,CASSLGLAWTQYF
once,TRBV2,TRBJ2-1,TRBD1,TGTGCCAGCAGTCCGGACAGGGTAGGCTCCAATGAGCAGTTCTTC,CASSPDRVGSNEQFF
few,TRBV12-3/TRBV12-4,TRBJ1-1,NA,TGTGCCAGCAGTTTTGACTCCCGGGACACCCGGACTGAAGCTTTCTTT,CASSFDSRDTRTEAFF
few,TRBV7-9,TRBJ1-4,NA,TGTGCCAGCAGCTTAGCGGGGGCCGAAAAACTGTTTTTT,CASSLAGAEKLFF
few,TRBV20-1,TRBJ2-3,NA,TGCAGTGCTAGAAGCCCTAATTTGGCGGGTGAAAATACGCAGTATTTT,CSARSPNLAGENTQYF
NA,TRBV5-1,TRBJ2-7,TRBD2,TGCGCCAGCAGATATGGACCGGGACTAGCGTTGTACGAGCAGTACTTC,CASRYGPGLALYEQYF
NA,TRBV29-1,TRBJ2-1,NA,TGCAGCGTTCGGATAGCCTACAATGAGCAGTTCTTC,CSVRIAYNEQFF